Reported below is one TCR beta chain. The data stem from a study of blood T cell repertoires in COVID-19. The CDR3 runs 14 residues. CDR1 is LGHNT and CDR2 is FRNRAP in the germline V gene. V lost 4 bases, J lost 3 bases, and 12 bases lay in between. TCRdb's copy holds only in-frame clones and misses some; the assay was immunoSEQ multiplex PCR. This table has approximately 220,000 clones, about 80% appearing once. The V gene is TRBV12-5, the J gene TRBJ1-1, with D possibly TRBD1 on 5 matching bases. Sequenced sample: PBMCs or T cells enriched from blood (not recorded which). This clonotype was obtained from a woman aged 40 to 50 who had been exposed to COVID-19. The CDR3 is CASGSGGGYTEAFF. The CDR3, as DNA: TGTGCTAGTGGTTCTGGGGGGGGGTACACTGAAGCTTTCTTT. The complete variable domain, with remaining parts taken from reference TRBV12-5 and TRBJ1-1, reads DARVTQTPRHKVTEMGQEVTMRCQPILGHNTVFWYRQTMMQGLELLAYFRNRAPLDDSGMPKDRFSAEMPDATLATLKIQPSEPRDSAVYFCASGSGGGYTEAFFGQGTRLTVV.